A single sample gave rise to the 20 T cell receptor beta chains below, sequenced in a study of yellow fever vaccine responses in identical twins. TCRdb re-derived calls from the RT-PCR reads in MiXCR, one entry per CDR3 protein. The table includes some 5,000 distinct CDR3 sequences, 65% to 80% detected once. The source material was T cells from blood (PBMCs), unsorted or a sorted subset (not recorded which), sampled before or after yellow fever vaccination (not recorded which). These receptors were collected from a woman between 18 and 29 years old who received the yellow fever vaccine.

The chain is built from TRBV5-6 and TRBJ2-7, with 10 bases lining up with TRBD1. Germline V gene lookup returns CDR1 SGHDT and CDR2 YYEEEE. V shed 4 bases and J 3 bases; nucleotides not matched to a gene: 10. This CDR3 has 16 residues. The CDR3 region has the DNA TGTGCCAGCAGCATAAGACAGGGGGCAATTTACTACGAGCAGTACTTC. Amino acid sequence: CASSIRQGAIYYEQYF.

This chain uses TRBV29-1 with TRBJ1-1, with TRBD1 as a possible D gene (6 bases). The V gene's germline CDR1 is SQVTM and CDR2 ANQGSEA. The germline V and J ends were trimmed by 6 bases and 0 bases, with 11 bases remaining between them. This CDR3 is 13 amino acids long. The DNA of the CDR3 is TGCAGCGTCTTGGGGGGCTTGAACACTGAAGCTTTCTTT. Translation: CSVLGGLNTEAFF.

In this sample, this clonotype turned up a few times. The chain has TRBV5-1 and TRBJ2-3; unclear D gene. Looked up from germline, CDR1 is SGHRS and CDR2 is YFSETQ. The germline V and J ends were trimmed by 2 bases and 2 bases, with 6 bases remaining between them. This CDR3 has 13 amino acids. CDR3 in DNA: TGCGCCAGCAGCTTCTTGATCACAGATACGCAGTATTTT. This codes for CASSFLITDTQYF.

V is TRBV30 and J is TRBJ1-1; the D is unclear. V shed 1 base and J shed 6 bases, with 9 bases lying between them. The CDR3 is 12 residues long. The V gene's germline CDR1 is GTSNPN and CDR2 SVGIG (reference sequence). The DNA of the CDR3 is TGTGCCTGGAGTGCTGACTCGGCTGAAGCTTTCTTT. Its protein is CAWSADSAEAFF.

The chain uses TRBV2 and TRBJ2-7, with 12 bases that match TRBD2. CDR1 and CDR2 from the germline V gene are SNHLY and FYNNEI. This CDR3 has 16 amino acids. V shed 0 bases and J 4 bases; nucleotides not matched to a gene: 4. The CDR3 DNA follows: TGTGCCAGCAGTGAAGCGCTAGCGGGAGGGCGTTACGAGCAGTACTTC. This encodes CASSEALAGGRYEQYF.

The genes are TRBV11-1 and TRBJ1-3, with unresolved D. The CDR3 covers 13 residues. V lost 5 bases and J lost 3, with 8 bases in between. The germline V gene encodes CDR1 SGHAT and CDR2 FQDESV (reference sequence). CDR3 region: CASSARSGNTIYF. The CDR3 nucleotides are TGTGCCAGCAGCGCCCGTAGTGGAAACACCATATATTTT.

The CDR3, as DNA: TGTGCCAGCAGCCCTGGAGGGGGGCCTAGCACAGATACGCAGTATTTT. As protein: CASSPGGGPSTDTQYF. The chain couples TRBV7-9 to TRBJ2-3; TRBD1 or TRBD2 may be the D gene (6 bases each). There are 16 residues in the CDR3. The V gene lost 5 bases and the J gene lost 0 bases, with 15 bases spanning the gap. Germline values: CDR1 SEHNR, CDR2 FQNEAQ (reference sequence).

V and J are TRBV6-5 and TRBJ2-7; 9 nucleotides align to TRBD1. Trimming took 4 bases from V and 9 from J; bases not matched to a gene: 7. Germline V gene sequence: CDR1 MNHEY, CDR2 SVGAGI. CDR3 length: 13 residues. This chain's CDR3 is CASSSKGQGTQYF. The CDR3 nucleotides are TGTGCCAGCAGTTCCAAGGGACAGGGCACGCAGTACTTC.

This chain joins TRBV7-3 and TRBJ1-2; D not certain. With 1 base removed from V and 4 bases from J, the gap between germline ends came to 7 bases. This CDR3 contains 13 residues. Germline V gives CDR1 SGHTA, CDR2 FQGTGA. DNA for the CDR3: TGTGCCAGCAGCTTAAGTACAGCCTATGGCTACACCTTC. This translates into CASSLSTAYGYTF.

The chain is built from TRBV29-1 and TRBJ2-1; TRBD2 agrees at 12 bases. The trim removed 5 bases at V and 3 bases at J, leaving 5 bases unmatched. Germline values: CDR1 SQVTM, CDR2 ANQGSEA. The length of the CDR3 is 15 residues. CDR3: CSVSGLAGLYNEQFF. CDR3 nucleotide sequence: TGCAGCGTTTCCGGACTAGCGGGACTCTACAATGAGCAGTTCTTC.

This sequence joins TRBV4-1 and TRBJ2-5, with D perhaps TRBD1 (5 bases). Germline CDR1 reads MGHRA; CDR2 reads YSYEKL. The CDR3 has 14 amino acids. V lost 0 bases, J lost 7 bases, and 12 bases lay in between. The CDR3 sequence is CASSQEMGPGTQYF. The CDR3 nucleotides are TGCGCCAGCAGCCAAGAGATGGGGCCGGGGACCCAGTACTTC.

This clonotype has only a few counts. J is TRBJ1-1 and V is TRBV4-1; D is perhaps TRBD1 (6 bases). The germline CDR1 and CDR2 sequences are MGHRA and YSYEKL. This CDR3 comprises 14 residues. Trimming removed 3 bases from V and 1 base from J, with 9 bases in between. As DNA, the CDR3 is TGCGCCAGCAGCCAGATGGACAGGAACACTGAAGCTTTCTTT. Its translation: CASSQMDRNTEAFF.

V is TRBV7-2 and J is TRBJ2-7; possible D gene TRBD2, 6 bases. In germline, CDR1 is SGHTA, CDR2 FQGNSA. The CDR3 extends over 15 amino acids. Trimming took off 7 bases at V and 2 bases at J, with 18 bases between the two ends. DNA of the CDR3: TGTGCCAGCATCTCTCACGGGGGACTTCCCTACGAGCAGTACTTC. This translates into CASISHGGLPYEQYF.

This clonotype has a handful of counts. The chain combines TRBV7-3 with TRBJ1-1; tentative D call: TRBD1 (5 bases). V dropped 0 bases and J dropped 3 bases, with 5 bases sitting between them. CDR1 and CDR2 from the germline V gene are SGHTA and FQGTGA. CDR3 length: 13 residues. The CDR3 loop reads CASSLTGDTEAFF. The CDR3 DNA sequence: TGTGCCAGCAGCTTAACAGGGGACACTGAAGCTTTCTTT.

CDR3 nucleotides: TGTGCCATCAGTGGCGAACTAGCGGGAGGGCCTTATGAGCAGTTCTTC. It is translated as CAISGELAGGPYEQFF. The rearrangement joins TRBV10-3 to TRBJ2-1; 13 positions match TRBD2. In germline, CDR1 is ENHRY, CDR2 SYGVKD. The CDR3 sequence is 16 residues long. J was trimmed by 8 bases and V by 4 bases; bases with no gene match: 8.

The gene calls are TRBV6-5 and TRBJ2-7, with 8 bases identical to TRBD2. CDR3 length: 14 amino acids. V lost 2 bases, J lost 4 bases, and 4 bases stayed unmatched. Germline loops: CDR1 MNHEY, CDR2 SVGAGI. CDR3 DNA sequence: TGTGCCAGCAGTTACGGGTTAGCGGGATACGAGCAGTACTTC. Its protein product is CASSYGLAGYEQYF.

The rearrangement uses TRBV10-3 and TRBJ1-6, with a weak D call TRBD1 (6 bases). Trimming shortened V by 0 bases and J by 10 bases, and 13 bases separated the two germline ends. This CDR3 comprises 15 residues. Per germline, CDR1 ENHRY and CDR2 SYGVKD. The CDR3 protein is CAISESMQGSSPLHF. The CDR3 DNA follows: TGTGCCATCAGTGAGTCGATGCAGGGGAGCTCACCCCTCCACTTT.

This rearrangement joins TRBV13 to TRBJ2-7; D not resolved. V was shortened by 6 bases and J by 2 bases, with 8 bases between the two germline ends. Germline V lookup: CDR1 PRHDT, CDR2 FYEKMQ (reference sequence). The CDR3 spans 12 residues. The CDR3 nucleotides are TGTGCCAGCAGGATTCGACCCTACGAGCAGTACTTC. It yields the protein CASRIRPYEQYF.

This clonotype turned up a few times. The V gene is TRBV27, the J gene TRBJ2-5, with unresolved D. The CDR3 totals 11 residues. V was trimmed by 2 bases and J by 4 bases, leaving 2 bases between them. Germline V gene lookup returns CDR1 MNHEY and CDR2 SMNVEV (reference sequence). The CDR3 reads CASSLGETQYF. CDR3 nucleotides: TGTGCCAGCAGTTTAGGAGAGACCCAGTACTTC.

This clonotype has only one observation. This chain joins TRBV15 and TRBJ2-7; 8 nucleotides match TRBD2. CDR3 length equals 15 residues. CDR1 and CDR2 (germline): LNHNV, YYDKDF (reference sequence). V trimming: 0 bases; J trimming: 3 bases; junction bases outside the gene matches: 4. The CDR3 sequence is CATSRDITSGYEQYF. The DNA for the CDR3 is TGTGCCACCAGCAGAGATATTACTAGCGGCTACGAGCAGTACTTC.